This T cell receptor (beta chain) was recorded in a study of CD8 T cells in ankylosing spondylitis. Whole-study findings and limits: Researchers reportedly found disease-linked clones significantly enriched in matched ankylosing spondylitis synovial fluid. Prior work had noted some motif variants in reactive arthritis blood and synovial fluid.

Trimming pared 3 bases from V and 4 bases from J, leaving 9 bases between. The CDR3 has 12 residues. Germline values: CDR1 SQVTM, CDR2 ANQGSEA. TCRdb re-called the 5' RACE reads with MiXCR, one entry per CDR3 protein. The table has 45,000 to 65,000 distinct CDR3 sequences, roughly 7.4% seen once. This clonotype was seen ten or more times. Its antigen is still unknown. The source is a female donor with ankylosing spondylitis or in good health (not recorded which). The sequenced material came from blood, either unsorted or a sorted T cell fraction (not recorded which). J is TRBJ1-2 and V is TRBV29-1; no reliable D call. This CDR3 reads CSVESGGYGYTF. The CDR3 DNA reads as TGCAGCGTTGAGTCGGGAGGCTATGGCTACACCTTC.